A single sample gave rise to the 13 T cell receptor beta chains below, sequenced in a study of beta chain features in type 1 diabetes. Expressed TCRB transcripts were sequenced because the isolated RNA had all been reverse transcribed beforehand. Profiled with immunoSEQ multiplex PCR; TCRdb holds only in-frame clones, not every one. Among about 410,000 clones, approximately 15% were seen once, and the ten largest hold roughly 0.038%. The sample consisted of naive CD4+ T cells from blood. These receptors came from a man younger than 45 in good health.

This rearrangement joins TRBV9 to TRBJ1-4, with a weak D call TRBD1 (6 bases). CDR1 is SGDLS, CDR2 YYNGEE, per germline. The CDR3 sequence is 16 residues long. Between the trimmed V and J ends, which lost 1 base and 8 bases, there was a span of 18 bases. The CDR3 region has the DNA TGTGCCAGCAGCGTATCAGGCAGGGGTGATAGGGAAAAACTGTTTTTT. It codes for CASSVSGRGDREKLFF.

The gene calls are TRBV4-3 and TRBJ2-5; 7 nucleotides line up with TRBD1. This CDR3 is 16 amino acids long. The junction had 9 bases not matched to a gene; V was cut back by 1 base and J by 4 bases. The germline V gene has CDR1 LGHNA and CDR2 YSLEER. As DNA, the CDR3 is TGCGCCAGCAGCCAAGTTTCGGCAGGGGGTCTAGAGACCCAGTACTTC. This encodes CASSQVSAGGLETQYF.

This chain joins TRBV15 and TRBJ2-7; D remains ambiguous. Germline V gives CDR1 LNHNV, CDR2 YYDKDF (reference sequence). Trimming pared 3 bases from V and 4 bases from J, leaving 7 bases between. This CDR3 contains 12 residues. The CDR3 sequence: CATSSRRYEQYF. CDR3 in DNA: TGTGCCACCAGCAGCCGCAGATACGAGCAGTACTTC.

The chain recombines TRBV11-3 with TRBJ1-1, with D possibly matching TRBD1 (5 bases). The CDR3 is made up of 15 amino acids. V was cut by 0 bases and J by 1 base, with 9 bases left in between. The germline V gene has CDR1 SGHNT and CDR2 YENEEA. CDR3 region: CASSLDRVRNTEAFF. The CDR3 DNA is TGTGCCAGCAGCTTAGACAGGGTAAGGAACACTGAAGCTTTCTTT.

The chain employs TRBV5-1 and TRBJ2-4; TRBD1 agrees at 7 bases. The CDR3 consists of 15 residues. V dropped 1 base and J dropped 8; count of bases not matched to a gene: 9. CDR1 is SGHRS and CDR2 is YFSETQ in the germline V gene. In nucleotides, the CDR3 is TGCGCCAGCAGCTTGACGACAGGGTGGATGGACATTCAGTACTTC. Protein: CASSLTTGWMDIQYF. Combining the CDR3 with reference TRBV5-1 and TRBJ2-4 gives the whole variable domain KAGVTQTPRYLIKTRGQQVTLSCSPISGHRSVSWYQQTPGQGLQFLFEYFSETQRNKGNFPGRFSGRQFSNSRSEMNVSTLELGDSALYLCASSLTTGWMDIQYFGAGTRLSVL.

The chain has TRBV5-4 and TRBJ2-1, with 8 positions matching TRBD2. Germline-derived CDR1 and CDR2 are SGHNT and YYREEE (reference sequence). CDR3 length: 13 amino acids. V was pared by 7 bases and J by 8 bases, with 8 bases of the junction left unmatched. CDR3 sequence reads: CASFPERGHEQFF. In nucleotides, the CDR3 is TGTGCCAGCTTTCCTGAGCGGGGGCATGAGCAGTTCTTC.

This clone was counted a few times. The CDR3 nucleotides are TGTGCCAGCAGTGAAAACCTAGCAGGGGACCAAGAGACCCAGTACTTC. Encoded protein: CASSENLAGDQETQYF. The rearrangement joins TRBV2 to TRBJ2-5, with D maybe TRBD1 (6 bases). V dropped 2 bases and J dropped 0 bases, with 13 bases sitting between them. The CDR3 sequence is 16 residues long. CDR1 and CDR2 (germline): SNHLY, FYNNEI.

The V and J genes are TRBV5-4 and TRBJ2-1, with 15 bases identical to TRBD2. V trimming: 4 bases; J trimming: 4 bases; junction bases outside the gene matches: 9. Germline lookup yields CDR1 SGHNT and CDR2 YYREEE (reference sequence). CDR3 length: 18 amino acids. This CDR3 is CASSPGTSGGIGYNEQFF. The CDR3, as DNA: TGTGCCAGCAGCCCCGGGACTAGCGGGGGGATTGGGTACAATGAGCAGTTCTTC.

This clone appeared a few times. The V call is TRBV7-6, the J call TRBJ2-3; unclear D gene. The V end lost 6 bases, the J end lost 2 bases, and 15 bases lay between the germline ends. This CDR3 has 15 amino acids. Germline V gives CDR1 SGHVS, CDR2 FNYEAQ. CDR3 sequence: CASRADTSATDTQYF. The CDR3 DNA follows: TGTGCCAGCAGAGCCGACACAAGTGCCACAGATACGCAGTATTTT. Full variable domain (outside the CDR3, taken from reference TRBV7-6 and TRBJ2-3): GAGVSQSPRYKVTKRGQDVALRCDPISGHVSLYWYRQALGQGPEFLTYFNYEAQQDKSGLPNDRFSAERPEGSISTLTIQRTEQRDSAMYRCASRADTSATDTQYFGPGTRLTVL.

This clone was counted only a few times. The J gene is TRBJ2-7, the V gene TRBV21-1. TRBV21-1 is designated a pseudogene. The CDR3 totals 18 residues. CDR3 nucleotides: TGTGCCAGCAGCAAATATGGGGGTTCGGGCAGGCCACCCTACGAGCAGTACTTC. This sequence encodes CASSKYGGSGRPPYEQYF.

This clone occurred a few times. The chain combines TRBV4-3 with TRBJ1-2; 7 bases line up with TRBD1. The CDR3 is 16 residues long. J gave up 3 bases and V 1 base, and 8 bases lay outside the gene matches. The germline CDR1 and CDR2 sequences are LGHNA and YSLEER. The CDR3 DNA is TGCGCCAGCAGCCAAGGAACCGGGACAGCCCACTATGGCTACACCTTC. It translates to CASSQGTGTAHYGYTF.

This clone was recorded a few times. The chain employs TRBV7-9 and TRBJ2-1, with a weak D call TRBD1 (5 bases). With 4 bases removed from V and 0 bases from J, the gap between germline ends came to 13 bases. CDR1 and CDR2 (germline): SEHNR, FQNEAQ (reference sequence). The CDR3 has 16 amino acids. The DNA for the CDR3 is TGTGCCAGCAGCTCCAATCTGGACATCTCCTACAATGAGCAGTTCTTC. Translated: CASSSNLDISYNEQFF.

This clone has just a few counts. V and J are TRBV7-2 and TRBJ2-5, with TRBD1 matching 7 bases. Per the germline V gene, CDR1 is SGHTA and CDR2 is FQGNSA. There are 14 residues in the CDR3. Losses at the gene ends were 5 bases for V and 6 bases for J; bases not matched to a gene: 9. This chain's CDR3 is CASSVRQGYQTQYF. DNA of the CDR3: TGTGCCAGCAGCGTACGACAGGGCTATCAGACCCAGTACTTC.